The 14 T cell receptor beta chains below were found in one sample sequenced in a study of CD8+ T cells in alopecia areata listed by TCRdb under 2018. Libraries were built with the immunoSEQ multiplex PCR assay. RNA was extracted from all samples and reverse transcribed into cDNA as template for TCR sequencing. TCRdb stores this immuneACCESS table with in-frame sequences only. Part of the clones is absent; in the studies checked, under half of the shortfall reflects unresolved V genes, and no reason is known for the rest. The sample table shows 100,000 to 150,000 clones, and roughly 58% are seen once. Clones ranked in the top ten supply roughly 4.8% of the sample. What the time point label conveys for this sample: baseline before oral tofacitinib. The sample consisted of CD4+ T cells sorted from blood, taken at week 0. The receptors derive from a human donor with alopecia areata.

The rearrangement uses TRBV5-4 and TRBJ1-4, with TRBD1 matching over 8 bases. The germline gives CDR1 SGHNT, CDR2 YYREEE (reference sequence). V was pared by 3 bases and J by 8 bases, with 9 bases of the junction left unmatched. This CDR3 contains 15 residues. CDR3 residues: CASSSKTGVNEKLFF. In DNA, the CDR3 is TGTGCCAGCAGCTCAAAGACAGGGGTGAACGAAAAACTGTTTTTT.

The chain uses TRBV5-1 and TRBJ2-3; 7 bases line up with TRBD1. V shed 4 bases, J shed 3 bases, and the junction held 14 bases outside the gene matches. Germline CDR1 and CDR2: SGHRS and YFSETQ. CDR3 length: 17 residues. CDR3 coding DNA: TGCGCCAGCAGCCTTGCCCCGACAGGGAAATCGACAGATACGCAGTATTTT. It translates to CASSLAPTGKSTDTQYF.

This clone was recorded a few times. The V and J genes are TRBV5-1 and TRBJ2-7; D uncertain. Between the trimmed V and J ends, which lost 3 bases and 2 bases, there was a span of 3 bases. The germline V gene has CDR1 SGHRS and CDR2 YFSETQ. The CDR3 runs 11 residues. CDR3 nucleotides: TGCGCCAGCAGCTCTCCCTACGAGCAGTACTTC. Translating it yields CASSSPYEQYF. Using reference TRBV5-1 and TRBJ2-7 for the parts outside the CDR3, the full variable domain is KAGVTQTPRYLIKTRGQQVTLSCSPISGHRSVSWYQQTPGQGLQFLFEYFSETQRNKGNFPGRFSGRQFSNSRSEMNVSTLELGDSALYLCASSSPYEQYFGPGTRLTVT.

The rearrangement uses TRBV11-1 and TRBJ2-7, with D perhaps matching TRBD2 (5 bases). In germline, CDR1 is SGHAT, CDR2 FQDESV (reference sequence). CDR3 length: 13 residues. V was clipped by 1 base and J by 3 bases, with 7 bases between them. The CDR3, as DNA: TGTGCCAGCAGCTTAGGGACTGACTACGAGCAGTACTTC. Translated, it gives CASSLGTDYEQYF.

The chain couples TRBV4-1 to TRBJ2-1; 10 positions agree with TRBD2. This CDR3 region has 14 residues. The trim removed 6 bases at V and 7 bases at J, leaving 6 bases unmatched. Germline lookup yields CDR1 MGHRA and CDR2 YSYEKL. This CDR3 is CASRDSGGKNEQFF. In nucleotides, the CDR3 is TGCGCCAGCAGAGATAGCGGGGGGAAGAATGAGCAGTTCTTC.

The table lists this clone with a few counts. The chain is built from TRBV25-1 and TRBJ2-7, with a tentative D call TRBD1 (6 bases). CDR1 MGHDK and CDR2 SYGVNS come from the germline V gene. Deletions cut 6 bases from V and 1 base from J, with 16 bases between. The CDR3 has 15 residues. CDR3 DNA sequence: TGTGCCAGCAGCTCGGACAGATTGGGATCCTACGAGCAGTACTTC. It encodes CASSSDRLGSYEQYF.

Only a few counts were recorded for this clone. The gene calls are TRBV29-1 and TRBJ2-7, with 7 bases that match TRBD2. The germline gives CDR1 SQVTM, CDR2 ANQGSEA. The CDR3 length is 13 residues. V shed 3 bases, J shed 4 bases, and the junction held 6 bases outside the gene matches. The CDR3 DNA reads as TGCAGCGTTGAGCGGACTAGTCCGTACGAGCAGTACTTC. This sequence encodes CSVERTSPYEQYF.

The chain employs TRBV19 and TRBJ1-5, with no clear D. V lost 4 bases to trimming and J lost 0 bases, with 7 bases between them. CDR3 size: 14 residues. Germline CDR1 is LNHDA and CDR2 is SQIVND (reference sequence). CDR3 bases: TGTGCCAGTAGTAGGCTGTATAGCAATCAGCCCCAGCATTTT. The encoded protein is CASSRLYSNQPQHF.

The J gene is TRBJ1-6, the V gene TRBV27; a weak D match, TRBD1 (5 bases). V lost 3 bases and J lost 7, with 16 bases in between. Germline CDR1 and CDR2: MNHEY and SMNVEV (reference sequence). The CDR3 contains 16 residues. The CDR3 reads CASSLKWSGQNSPLHF. CDR3 coding DNA: TGTGCCAGCAGTTTGAAATGGTCAGGGCAGAATTCACCCCTCCACTTT.

This clone was seen more than once but under ten times. The chain combines TRBV5-1 with TRBJ2-5; D is undetermined. Germline CDR1 and CDR2: SGHRS and YFSETQ. Trimming cost V 2 bases and J 1 base, with 6 bases left between them. CDR3 length: 13 residues. This chain's CDR3 is CASSFGGQETQYF. The CDR3 DNA reads TGCGCCAGCAGCTTCGGCGGCCAAGAGACCCAGTACTTC.

The chain has TRBV2 and TRBJ1-5, with a tentative D call TRBD1 (6 bases). The length of the CDR3 is 15 residues. The ends were cut back, 6 bases at V and 2 bases at J, with 14 bases in the middle. Germline CDR1 SNHLY, CDR2 FYNNEI. The CDR3 nucleotides read TGTGCCAGCAGCAGACAGGTAATTCGCAATCAGCCCCAGCATTTT. As protein: CASSRQVIRNQPQHF.

This clone is a singleton in its sample. The CDR3 nucleotides are TGCGCCAGCAGCTTGAGGCTTACTGGCTACAATGAGCAGTTCTTC. Protein: CASSLRLTGYNEQFF. This chain links TRBV5-1 with TRBJ2-1; no clear D gene. Trimming stripped 1 base from V and 3 bases from J, with 11 bases between. The CDR3 has 15 residues. Germline CDR1 reads SGHRS; CDR2 reads YFSETQ.

A note on this clone: Mismatch with germline at one junction end may stem from a read error. This chain uses TRBV5-8 with TRBJ2-3; D may be TRBD1 (9 bases). This CDR3 contains 13 residues. The germline gives CDR1 SGHTS, CDR2 YDEGEE. CDR3 residues: CASSLLAGQGMDF. CDR3 DNA: TGTGCCAGCAGCTTGTTAGCGGGACAGGGTATGGATTTT.

This clone was detected a few times. The chain uses TRBV5-4 and TRBJ2-7; tentative D call: TRBD2 (6 bases). CDR1 is SGHNT and CDR2 is YYREEE in the germline V gene (reference sequence). The CDR3 loop spans 14 amino acids. Trimming removed 4 bases from V and 0 bases from J, with 11 bases in between. The CDR3 DNA is TGTGCCAGCAGCGCGAGCGGGCACTCCTACGAGCAGTACTTC. Its translation: CASSASGHSYEQYF.